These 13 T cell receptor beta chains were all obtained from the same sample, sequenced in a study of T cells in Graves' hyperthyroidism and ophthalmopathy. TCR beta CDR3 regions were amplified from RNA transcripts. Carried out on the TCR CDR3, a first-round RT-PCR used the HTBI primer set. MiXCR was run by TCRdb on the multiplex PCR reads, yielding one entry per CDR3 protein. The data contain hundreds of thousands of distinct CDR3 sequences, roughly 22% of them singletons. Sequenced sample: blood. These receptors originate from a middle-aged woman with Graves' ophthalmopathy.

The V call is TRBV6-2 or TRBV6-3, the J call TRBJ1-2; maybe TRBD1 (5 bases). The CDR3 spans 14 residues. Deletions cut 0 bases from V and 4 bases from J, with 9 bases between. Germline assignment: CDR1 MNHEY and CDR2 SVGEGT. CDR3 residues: CASSYSRGLYGYTF. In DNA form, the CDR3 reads TGTGCCAGCAGTTACTCACGGGGCCTCTATGGCTACACCTTC.

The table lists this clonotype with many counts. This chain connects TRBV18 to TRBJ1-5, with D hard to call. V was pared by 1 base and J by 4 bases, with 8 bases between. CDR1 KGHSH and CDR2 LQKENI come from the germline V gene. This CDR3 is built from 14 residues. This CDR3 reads CASSPRVGNQPQHF. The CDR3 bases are TGTGCCAGCTCACCACGGGTGGGTAATCAGCCCCAGCATTTT.

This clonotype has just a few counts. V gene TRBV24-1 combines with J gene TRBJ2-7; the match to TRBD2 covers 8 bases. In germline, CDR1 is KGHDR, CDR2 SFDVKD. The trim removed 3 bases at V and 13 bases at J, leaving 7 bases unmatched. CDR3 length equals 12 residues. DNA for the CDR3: TGTGCCACCAGTGATGAGACTAGCGTCACATACTTC. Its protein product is CATSDETSVTYF.

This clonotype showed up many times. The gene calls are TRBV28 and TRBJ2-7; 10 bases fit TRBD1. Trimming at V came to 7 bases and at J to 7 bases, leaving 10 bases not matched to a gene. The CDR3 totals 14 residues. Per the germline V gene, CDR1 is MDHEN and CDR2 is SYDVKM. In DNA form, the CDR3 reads TGTGCCAGCAAAGGGGACAGGGGAAGAGAAGAGCAGTACTTC. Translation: CASKGDRGREEQYF.

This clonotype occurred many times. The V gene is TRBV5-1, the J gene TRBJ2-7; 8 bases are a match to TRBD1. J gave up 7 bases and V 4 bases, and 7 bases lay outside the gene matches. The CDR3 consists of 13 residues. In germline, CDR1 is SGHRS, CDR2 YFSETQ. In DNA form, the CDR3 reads TGCGCCAGCAGCGTAGGACAGGGCAGGGAGCAGTACTTC. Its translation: CASSVGQGREQYF.

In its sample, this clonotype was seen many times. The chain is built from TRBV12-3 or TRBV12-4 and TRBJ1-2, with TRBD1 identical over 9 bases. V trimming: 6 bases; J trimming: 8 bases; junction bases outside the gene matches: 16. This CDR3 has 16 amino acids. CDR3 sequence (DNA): TGTGCCAGCAGGACCGGGACAGGGTATGCCCTAGGCGGCTACACCTTC. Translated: CASRTGTGYALGGYTF.

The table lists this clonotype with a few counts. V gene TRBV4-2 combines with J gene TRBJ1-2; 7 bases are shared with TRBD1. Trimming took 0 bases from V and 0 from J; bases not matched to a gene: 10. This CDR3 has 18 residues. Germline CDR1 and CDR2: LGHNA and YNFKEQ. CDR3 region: CASSQDLRDSSSNYGYTF. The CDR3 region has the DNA TGTGCCAGCAGCCAAGACCTCCGGGACAGCAGTTCTAACTATGGCTACACCTTC.

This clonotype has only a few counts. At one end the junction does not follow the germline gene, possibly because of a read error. The chain's CDR3 is CASSSPRDSQTLYGQYF. As DNA, the CDR3 is TGTGCCAGCAGTTCCCCAAGGGACTCCCAGACCCTCTACGGGCAGTACTTC. This chain uses TRBV6-2 or TRBV6-3 with TRBJ2-7; D is possibly TRBD2 (6 bases). Germline V gives CDR1 MNHEY, CDR2 SVGEGT. The CDR3 runs 17 residues.

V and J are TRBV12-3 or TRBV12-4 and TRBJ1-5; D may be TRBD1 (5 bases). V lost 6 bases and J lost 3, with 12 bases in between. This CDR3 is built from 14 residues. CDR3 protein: CASSRDGNNQPQHF. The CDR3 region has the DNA TGTGCCAGCAGCCGGGACGGCAACAATCAGCCCCAGCATTTT.

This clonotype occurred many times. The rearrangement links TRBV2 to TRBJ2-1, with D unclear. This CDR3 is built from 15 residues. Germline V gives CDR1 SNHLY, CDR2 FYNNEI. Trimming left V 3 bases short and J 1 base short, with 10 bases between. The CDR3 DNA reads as TGTGCCAGCAGTGATACATCATATTCCTACAATGAGCAGTTCTTC. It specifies CASSDTSYSYNEQFF.

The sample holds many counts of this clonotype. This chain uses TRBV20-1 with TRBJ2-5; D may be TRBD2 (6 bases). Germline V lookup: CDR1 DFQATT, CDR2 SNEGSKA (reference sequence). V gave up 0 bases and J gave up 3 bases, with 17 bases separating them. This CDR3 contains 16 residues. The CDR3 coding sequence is TGCAGTGCTAGAGATTTTAACATGCGGGGAAAAGAGACCCAGTACTTC. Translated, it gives CSARDFNMRGKETQYF.

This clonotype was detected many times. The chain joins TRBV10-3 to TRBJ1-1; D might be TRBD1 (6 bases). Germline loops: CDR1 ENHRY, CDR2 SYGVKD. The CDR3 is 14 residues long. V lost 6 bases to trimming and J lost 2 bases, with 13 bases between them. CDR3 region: CAISLQGGNTEAFF. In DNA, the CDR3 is TGTGCCATCAGCTTACAGGGAGGAAACACTGAAGCTTTCTTT.

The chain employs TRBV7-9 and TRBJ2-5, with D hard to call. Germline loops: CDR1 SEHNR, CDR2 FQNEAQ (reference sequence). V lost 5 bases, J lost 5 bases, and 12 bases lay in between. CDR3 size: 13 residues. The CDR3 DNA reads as TGTGCCAGCAGCCTCAGTATGGGGGAGACCCAGTACTTC. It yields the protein CASSLSMGETQYF.